A single sample gave rise to the 4 T cell receptor beta chains below, sequenced in a study of regulatory T cells in long-lasting Graves disease. For TCR beta, libraries came from iRepertoire HTBI primers and Arm-PCR of CDR3 regions. TCRdb used MiXCR to reprocess the multiplex PCR reads, holding one entry per CDR3 protein. Of roughly 490,000 distinct CDR3 sequences in the sample, 22% were seen once. The time point is: persistent/refractory GD, antithyroid drugs over 5 years with positive TRAb. After RNA was extracted from PBMCs, the TCR library was made from it. The sample here was peripheral blood mononuclear cells (PBMCs), taken when the disease was refractory, from a patient treated with antithyroid drugs. The origin of the receptors is a female donor with Graves disease.

V gene TRBV6-5 combines with J gene TRBJ2-2; D remains unclear. Germline CDR1 and CDR2: MNHEY and SVGAGI. This CDR3 spans 12 amino acids. V lost 4 bases and J 7 bases, leaving 7 bases between the germline ends. The CDR3 sequence is CASSLYFGELFF. The CDR3 bases are TGTGCCAGCAGTTTGTATTTCGGGGAGCTGTTTTTT.

V and J are TRBV28 and TRBJ1-3; a possible D gene is TRBD1 (5 bases). The CDR3 loop spans 15 amino acids. Germline CDR1 and CDR2: MDHEN and SYDVKM. Trimming removed 7 bases at V and 4 bases at J, with 17 bases between. CDR3 amino acids: CASIQGPGPGNTIYF. The CDR3 DNA reads as TGTGCCAGCATTCAGGGCCCGGGGCCCGGAAACACCATATATTTT.

This clonotype was observed a handful of times. The CDR3 loop is CASSYGSTEAFF. DNA of the CDR3: TGTGCCAGCAGCTATGGGTCGACTGAAGCTTTCTTT. The rearrangement joins TRBV5-4 to TRBJ1-1, with D unclear. Germline V gene lookup returns CDR1 SGHNT and CDR2 YYREEE (reference sequence). The length of the CDR3 is 12 residues. The germline V and J ends were trimmed by 3 bases and 5 bases, with 8 bases remaining between them.

This clonotype was found a few times. Just one base apart from a much larger clone, this may be a read error. The gene calls are TRBV6-5 and TRBJ1-2, with D hard to call. The CDR3 extends over 15 amino acids. CDR1 is MNHEY, CDR2 SVGAGI, per germline. The CDR3 DNA reads TGTGCCAGCAGTTACTCTTTTGACGCTACTAATGGCTGCACCTTC. Protein: CASSYSFDATNGCTF.